Below are 21 T cell receptor beta chains sequenced from a single sample in a study of CD8 T cells in ankylosing spondylitis (dated by TCRdb to the late 2010s). Beyond this particular receptor, the publication reports: A TCR beta motif of fewer than 10 highly homologous amino acid variants appeared characteristic of blood from ankylosing spondylitis patients.

Receptors were amplified or captured by 5' RACE. TCRdb shows the sequencer as Illumina HiSeq 2500. In-frame beta chains were kept once TCRdb had trimmed the public reads at Q25 with fastp and called clones with MiXCR. Every distinct CDR3 protein forms one entry, paired with its most common genes and DNA. A total of around 770,000 distinct CDR3 sequences appear in this sample, around 19% of them only once. The top ten clones comprise 15% to 20% of the sample. These receptors have no identified antigens. Sequencing was performed on blood, either unsorted or a sorted T cell fraction (not recorded which). The receptors derive from a male donor with ankylosing spondylitis.

The J gene is TRBJ2-1, the V gene TRBV4-2; 10 positions match TRBD2. CDR1 and CDR2 (germline): LGHNA, YNFKEQ. J was trimmed by 2 bases and V by 2 bases; bases with no gene match: 6. The CDR3 runs 17 residues. This CDR3 reads CASSQRTSGLAYNEQFF. The CDR3 nucleotides are TGTGCCAGCAGCCAAAGGACTAGCGGACTTGCCTACAATGAGCAGTTCTTC.

The rearrangement uses TRBV7-8 and TRBJ2-5; D not resolved. CDR3 length: 11 amino acids. V lost 8 bases and J 1 base, leaving 5 bases between the germline ends. Germline V gives CDR1 SGHVS, CDR2 FQNEAQ. CDR3 bases: TGTGCCAGCGTGGGCCAAGAGACCCAGTACTTC. This encodes CASVGQETQYF. Combining the CDR3 with reference TRBV7-8 and TRBJ2-5 gives the whole variable domain GAGVSQSPRYKVAKRGQDVALRCDPISGHVSLFWYQQALGQGPEFLTYFQNEAQLDKSGLPSDRFFAERPEGSVSTLKIQRTQQEDSAVYLCASVGQETQYFGPGTRLLVL.

The chain has TRBV3-1 and TRBJ1-2; D ambiguous. Trimming took off 5 bases at V and 1 base at J, with 17 bases between the two ends. Germline V CDR1 and CDR2: LGHDT, YNNKEL (reference sequence). The length of the CDR3 is 16 residues. The CDR3 DNA follows: TGTGCCAGCAGCACCCTAAGTGGAGTGAGTAACTATGGCTACACCTTC. This encodes CASSTLSGVSNYGYTF. Looking up the rest from reference TRBV3-1 and TRBJ1-2 gives the full variable domain: DTAVSQTPKYLVTQMGNDKSIKCEQNLGHDTMYWYKQDSKKFLKIMFSYNNKELIINETVPNRFSPKSPDKAHLNLHINSLELGDSAVYFCASSTLSGVSNYGYTFGSGTRLTVV.

This clonotype was seen a few times. V usage is TRBV10-3 and J usage is TRBJ1-6; 8 bases match TRBD1. V lost 1 base and J lost 2; bases outside the gene matches: 4. The V gene's germline CDR1 is ENHRY and CDR2 SYGVKD. The CDR3 runs 17 residues. The CDR3 protein is CAISELDREAYNSPLHF. CDR3 DNA sequence: TGTGCCATCAGTGAGTTGGACAGGGAGGCCTATAATTCACCCCTCCACTTT.

This clonotype showed up just a few times. The V and J genes are TRBV9 and TRBJ2-1, with 7 nucleotides matching TRBD2. The germline V gene encodes CDR1 SGDLS and CDR2 YYNGEE. The CDR3 is 17 residues long. With V trimmed by 0 bases and J by 6 bases, 12 bases remained unmatched. The CDR3: CASSVVPRGEGVNEQFF. The CDR3 region has the DNA TGTGCCAGCAGCGTAGTCCCTCGGGGGGAGGGAGTCAATGAGCAGTTCTTC.

The rearrangement links TRBV5-1 to TRBJ2-1, with TRBD1 matching 10 bases. The CDR3 covers 15 residues. J gave up 6 bases and V 4 bases, and 7 bases lay outside the gene matches. The V gene's germline CDR1 is SGHRS and CDR2 YFSETQ. CDR3: CASSVPGQGLNEQFF. Written as DNA, the CDR3 is TGCGCCAGCAGCGTCCCGGGACAGGGGCTCAATGAGCAGTTCTTC.

The chain combines TRBV20-1 with TRBJ2-5, with D uncertain. The V gene's germline CDR1 is DFQATT and CDR2 SNEGSKA (reference sequence). This CDR3 region has 12 residues. The CDR3 loop reads CSSSPRQETQYF. CDR3 coding DNA: TGCAGCAGTTCGCCGAGGCAAGAGACCCAGTACTTC.

The genes are TRBV18 and TRBJ2-1; 11 bases are a match to TRBD1. Germline loops: CDR1 KGHSH, CDR2 LQKENI. This CDR3 is built from 16 residues. The ends lost 2 bases at V and 6 bases at J; junction bases unmatched: 6. The CDR3 DNA sequence: TGTGCCAGCTCACCAACCGGGACAGGGGGGAGCAATGAGCAGTTCTTC. It translates to CASSPTGTGGSNEQFF. The full variable domain, rest sourced from reference TRBV18 and TRBJ2-1, is NAGVMQNPRHLVRRRGQEARLRCSPMKGHSHVYWYRQLPEEGLKFMVYLQKENIIDESGMPKERFSAEFPKEGPSILRIQQVVRGDSAAYFCASSPTGTGGSNEQFFGPGTRLTVL.

The CDR3 DNA sequence: TGTGCCAGCAGCGTAGGGGGTGGATGGCGGGATGAGCAGTTCTTC. Protein: CASSVGGGWRDEQFF. The V and J genes are TRBV9 and TRBJ2-1; perhaps TRBD2 as D (5 bases). The V gene's germline CDR1 is SGDLS and CDR2 YYNGEE. V lost 0 bases to trimming and J lost 8 bases, with 15 bases between them. The CDR3 loop spans 15 amino acids. Full variable domain (remainder filled in from reference TRBV9 and TRBJ2-1): DSGVTQTPKHLITATGQRVTLRCSPRSGDLSVYWYQQSLDQGLQFLIQYYNGEERAKGNILERFSAQQFPDLHSELNLSSLELGDSALYFCASSVGGGWRDEQFFGPGTRLTVL.

There are a few counts of this clonotype. This CDR3 is CASNVANQPQHF. CDR3 coding DNA: TGTGCCAGCAATGTAGCTAATCAGCCCCAGCATTTT. The V and J genes are TRBV2 and TRBJ1-5, with D unclear. The germline CDR1 and CDR2 sequences are SNHLY and FYNNEI. The length of the CDR3 is 12 residues. V lost 7 bases and J lost 4, with 8 bases in between.

This chain joins TRBV10-3 and TRBJ1-2; tentative D call: TRBD1 (5 bases). Germline V lookup: CDR1 ENHRY, CDR2 SYGVKD. The ends were cut back, 6 bases at V and 4 bases at J, with 12 bases in the middle. CDR3 length: 13 residues. The CDR3 protein is CAIRGTDSYGYTF. In DNA form, the CDR3 reads TGTGCCATCAGAGGGACTGATAGCTATGGCTACACCTTC.

This chain links TRBV5-4 with TRBJ2-5; 10 bases fit TRBD2. The germline V gene encodes CDR1 SGHNT and CDR2 YYREEE (reference sequence). After removal of 1 base from V and 4 bases from J, the junction contained 10 bases not matched to a gene. This CDR3 is 17 amino acids long. The CDR3 loop reads CASSLPNGLAEAETQYF. CDR3 coding DNA: TGTGCCAGCAGCTTGCCAAATGGACTAGCGGAGGCAGAGACCCAGTACTTC.

This clonotype came up a few times. The rearrangement links TRBV5-1 to TRBJ2-1; 9 bases are shared with TRBD2. The trim removed 0 bases at V and 7 bases at J, leaving 5 bases unmatched. The CDR3 spans 15 residues. The V gene's germline CDR1 is SGHRS and CDR2 YFSETQ. The CDR3 sequence is CASSLGSGGPNEQFF. In DNA, the CDR3 is TGCGCCAGCAGCTTGGGTAGCGGGGGTCCGAATGAGCAGTTCTTC. The variable domain in full, completed from reference TRBV5-1 and TRBJ2-1, reads KAGVTQTPRYLIKTRGQQVTLSCSPISGHRSVSWYQQTPGQGLQFLFEYFSETQRNKGNFPGRFSGRQFSNSRSEMNVSTLELGDSALYLCASSLGSGGPNEQFFGPGTRLTVL.

This clonotype was seen at least ten times. The J gene is TRBJ2-3, the V gene TRBV10-3; 9 nucleotides align to TRBD1. The length of the CDR3 is 14 residues. Looked up from germline, CDR1 is ENHRY and CDR2 is SYGVKD. Trimming removed 6 bases from V and 4 bases from J; junction bases left unmatched: 5. CDR3 DNA sequence: TGTGCCATCAGCTCCAGGACAGGGGCAGATACGCAGTATTTT. The encoded protein is CAISSRTGADTQYF.

Only a few counts were recorded for this clonotype. V is TRBV6-2 or TRBV6-3 and J is TRBJ2-3; D might be TRBD2 (6 bases). Germline loops: CDR1 MNHEY, CDR2 SVGEGT. The CDR3 extends over 15 amino acids. V was clipped by 2 bases and J by 3 bases, with 12 bases between them. CDR3 bases: TGTGCCAGCAGTTACGCGGGACGGATAACAGATACGCAGTATTTT. Translated, it gives CASSYAGRITDTQYF.

This clonotype was found a few times. The chain carries TRBV7-8 and TRBJ1-4; no firm D call. The CDR3 is 13 amino acids. V gave up 0 bases and J gave up 6 bases, with 5 bases separating them. The germline V gene has CDR1 SGHVS and CDR2 FQNEAQ. CDR3 DNA sequence: TGTGCCAGCAGCTTAGCGGCGGATGAAAAACTGTTTTTT. Translation: CASSLAADEKLFF.

The chain carries TRBV7-3 and TRBJ2-5; no definite D call. The CDR3 is 13 amino acids. V was pared by 2 bases and J by 1 base, with 5 bases between. The germline gives CDR1 SGHTA, CDR2 FQGTGA. CDR3: CASSLYLQETQYF. CDR3 coding DNA: TGTGCCAGCAGCTTATACCTCCAAGAGACCCAGTACTTC.

This clonotype was seen a few times. The chain couples TRBV2 to TRBJ2-2; D is ambiguous. This CDR3 has 13 amino acids. CDR1 is SNHLY, CDR2 FYNNEI, per germline. V gave up 4 bases and J gave up 4 bases, with 7 bases separating them. CDR3: CASSVRGTGELFF. CDR3 coding DNA: TGTGCCAGCAGTGTTAGAGGCACCGGGGAGCTGTTTTTT.

This clonotype has a handful of counts. This chain joins TRBV4-3 and TRBJ2-7, with D tentatively TRBD1 (6 bases). The V and J ends lost 5 bases and 0 bases respectively, with 11 bases between them. This CDR3 has 14 residues. CDR1 is LGHNA and CDR2 is YSLEER in the germline V gene. The CDR3 region has the DNA TGCGCCAGCAGCGCTCAACAGGGCTCCTACGAGCAGTACTTC. This translates into CASSAQQGSYEQYF.

The rearrangement joins TRBV20-1 to TRBJ2-7; possibly TRBD2 for D (6 bases). The CDR3 is 14 residues long. Germline-derived CDR1 and CDR2 are DFQATT and SNEGSKA (reference sequence). V lost 5 bases and J lost 2, with 16 bases in between. The CDR3 sequence is CSAGGDRRAYEQYF. CDR3 sequence (DNA): TGCAGTGCTGGAGGGGATCGGCGGGCCTACGAGCAGTACTTC.

This clonotype was recorded a few times. The chain couples TRBV6-2 or TRBV6-3 to TRBJ1-5, with D unclear. The CDR3 contains 15 residues. The ends were cut back, 4 bases at V and 3 bases at J, with 13 bases in the middle. Germline values: CDR1 MNHEY, CDR2 SVGEGT. The CDR3 DNA follows: TGTGCCAGCAGTTGGTCGGGCGGACTCAATCAGCCCCAGCATTTT. Translation gives CASSWSGGLNQPQHF.